This TCR beta chain is drawn from a study of early T cells in non-severe SARS-CoV-2 infection. This clonotype has just a few counts. Unmatched junction bases numbered 3, after V lost 0 bases and J lost 1 base. CDR1 is LNHDA, CDR2 SQIVND, per germline (reference sequence). The CDR3 contains 17 residues. TCRdb fed the 5' RACE reads into MiXCR, producing one record per CDR3 protein. This table holds 63,000 or so distinct CDR3 sequences, roughly 12% found once. The origin of this receptor is an adult who was a healthcare worker with PCR-confirmed SARS-CoV-2 infection or an uninfected control (not recorded which). Sequencing was done on a sample of whole blood. The J gene is TRBJ1-5, the V gene TRBV19; 10 positions match TRBD1. This CDR3 reads CASSIDGTGVSNQPQHF. The CDR3 bases are TGTGCCAGTAGTATAGATGGGACAGGGGTAAGCAATCAGCCCCAGCATTTT.